Shown below are 21 T cell receptor beta chains from a single sample sequenced in a study of T cell changes during pregnancy in multiple sclerosis. Clones were read by immunoSEQ multiplex PCR, and TCRdb kept only the in-frame ones, dropping some. The table shows about 35,000 clones, with around nine tenths occurring only once. The material was peripheral blood, obtained in the third trimester of pregnancy. The origin of the receptors is a female donor in good health, enrolled as a control in a pregnancy study.

This clone was observed a single time. The J gene is TRBJ2-7, the V gene TRBV6-5, with D possibly TRBD2 on 5 matching bases. Germline CDR1 is MNHEY and CDR2 is SVGAGI. The CDR3 spans 11 residues. V shed 2 bases and J shed 11 bases, with 10 bases lying between them. This CDR3 is CASSYLGVKYF. CDR3 DNA sequence: TGTGCCAGCAGTTACCTCGGGGTAAAGTACTTC.

This clone appeared a few times. The chain employs TRBV6-6 and TRBJ1-6; D is perhaps TRBD1 (6 bases). Trimming cost V 0 bases and J 5 bases, with 8 bases left between them. Germline loops: CDR1 MNHNY, CDR2 SVGAGI (reference sequence). The CDR3 is 15 residues long. The CDR3 DNA sequence: TGTGCCAGCAGTTACTCCCGACAGGATAATTCACCCCTCCACTTT. It is translated as CASSYSRQDNSPLHF.

The rearrangement uses TRBV5-1 and TRBJ1-1; TRBD1 matches at 7 bases. J was trimmed by 3 bases and V by 4 bases; bases with no gene match: 15. The germline V gene has CDR1 SGHRS and CDR2 YFSETQ. The length of the CDR3 is 17 residues. This CDR3 is CASSPLRQGGQDTEAFF. DNA for the CDR3: TGCGCCAGCAGCCCATTAAGACAGGGAGGTCAGGACACTGAAGCTTTCTTT.

CDR3 amino acids: CASSGRGAGGANVLTF. CDR3 bases: TGTGCCAGCAGTGGGCGGGGCGCGGGTGGGGCCAACGTCCTGACTTTC. This rearrangement joins TRBV2 to TRBJ2-6, with D possibly matching TRBD2 (6 bases). The CDR3 contains 16 residues. The V and J ends lost 4 bases and 3 bases respectively, with 13 bases between them. Germline CDR1 reads SNHLY; CDR2 reads FYNNEI.

This sequence joins TRBV28 and TRBJ1-5, with TRBD1 as a possible D gene (5 bases). Germline V CDR1 and CDR2: MDHEN, SYDVKM. Trimming stripped 6 bases from V and 0 bases from J, with 12 bases between. This CDR3 has 15 residues. The CDR3 loop is CASSQTVYSNQPQHF. CDR3 bases: TGTGCCAGCAGCCAGACAGTGTATAGCAATCAGCCCCAGCATTTT. The variable domain in full, with the rest retrieved from reference TRBV28 and TRBJ1-5, is DVKVTQSSRYLVKRTGEKVFLECVQDMDHENMFWYRQDPGLGLRLIYFSYDVKMKEKGDIPEGYSVSREKKERFSLILESASTNQTSMYLCASSQTVYSNQPQHFGDGTRLSIL.

V is TRBV10-3 and J is TRBJ1-1; tentatively, D is TRBD1 (6 bases). Germline V lookup: CDR1 ENHRY, CDR2 SYGVKD. The V end was cut by 5 bases, the J end by 0 bases, with 10 bases between. The length of the CDR3 is 14 residues. CDR3 residues: CAISTDSMNTEAFF. DNA for the CDR3: TGTGCCATCAGTACGGACAGCATGAACACTGAAGCTTTCTTT.

V and J are TRBV14 and TRBJ2-5; TRBD1 matches at 7 bases. The CDR3 runs to 16 residues. Germline assignment: CDR1 SGHDN and CDR2 FVKESK. The ends lost 1 base at V and 4 bases at J; junction bases unmatched: 9. In nucleotides, the CDR3 is TGTGCCAGCAGCCAAGCTACAGGGGTCTGGGGAGAGACCCAGTACTTC. As protein: CASSQATGVWGETQYF.

For the CDR3, the DNA is TGTGCCACCAGCAGAACTAGCGGAAACTACAATGAGCAGTTCTTC. Translated: CATSRTSGNYNEQFF. This sequence joins TRBV15 and TRBJ2-1; the match to TRBD2 covers 8 bases. V gave up 2 bases and J gave up 3 bases; unmatched junction bases: 3. CDR1 LNHNV and CDR2 YYDKDF come from the germline V gene (reference sequence). CDR3 length equals 15 residues.

The chain has TRBV6-6 and TRBJ2-1, with D unresolved. Germline lookup yields CDR1 MNHNY and CDR2 SVGAGI (reference sequence). This CDR3 contains 14 residues. Trimming pared 2 bases from V and 10 bases from J, leaving 15 bases between. CDR3 in amino acids: CASSYRSESGEQFF. CDR3 nucleotides: TGTGCCAGCAGTTACCGATCAGAATCCGGGGAGCAGTTCTTC.

J is TRBJ1-1 and V is TRBV11-2; 7 positions agree with TRBD1. V lost 2 bases and J lost 4; bases outside the gene matches: 10. The CDR3 runs to 16 residues. CDR1 SGHAT and CDR2 FQNNGV come from the germline V gene. This CDR3 reads CASSLSKGAQSTEAFF. The CDR3 DNA reads as TGTGCCAGCAGCTTATCAAAGGGGGCGCAAAGCACTGAAGCTTTCTTT.

This chain links TRBV27 with TRBJ2-7; 9 nucleotides align to TRBD1. There are 14 residues in the CDR3. The germline CDR1 and CDR2 sequences are MNHEY and SMNVEV (reference sequence). Germline trimming cut 6 bases from V and 6 bases from J; bases unmatched to any gene: 9. The CDR3 region has the DNA TGTGCCAGCAGACCGGGACAGGGTGTACGCGAGCAGTACTTC. Translated: CASRPGQGVREQYF.

V and J are TRBV27 and TRBJ1-4, with a weak D call TRBD1 (6 bases). Germline V gene lookup returns CDR1 MNHEY and CDR2 SMNVEV (reference sequence). The V gene lost 7 bases and the J gene lost 3 bases, with 12 bases spanning the gap. The CDR3 loop spans 14 amino acids. Here the CDR3 reads CASTATGPNEKLFF. CDR3 DNA sequence: TGTGCCAGCACCGCCACAGGGCCTAATGAAAAACTGTTTTTT. Using reference TRBV27 and TRBJ1-4 for the parts outside the CDR3, the full variable domain is EAQVTQNPRYLITVTGKKLTVTCSQNMNHEYMSWYRQDPGLGLRQIYYSMNVEVTDKGDVPEGYKVSRKEKRNFPLILESPSPNQTSLYFCASTATGPNEKLFFGSGTQLSVL.

The rearrangement links TRBV6-1 to TRBJ1-2, with D unclear. The CDR3 is made up of 14 amino acids. Trimming took off 1 base at V and 2 bases at J, with 8 bases between the two ends. Per germline, CDR1 MNHNS and CDR2 SASEGT. The CDR3: CASSEVAGNYGYTF. The CDR3 DNA sequence: TGTGCCAGCAGTGAAGTCGCGGGAAACTATGGCTACACCTTC.

The J gene is TRBJ1-5, the V gene TRBV7-2, with D unresolved. V gave up 2 bases and J gave up 0 bases, with 8 bases separating them. The germline V gene encodes CDR1 SGHTA and CDR2 FQGNSA. CDR3 length equals 15 residues. This CDR3 is CASSLTSDSNQPQHF. CDR3 bases: TGTGCCAGCAGCTTAACATCAGATAGCAATCAGCCCCAGCATTTT.

The chain is built from TRBV2 and TRBJ2-5, with D hard to call. Germline CDR1 and CDR2: SNHLY and FYNNEI. The CDR3 spans 12 residues. V was shortened by 2 bases and J by 3 bases, with 4 bases between the two germline ends. This CDR3 is CASSELEETQYF. The CDR3 nucleotides read TGTGCCAGCAGTGAACTAGAAGAGACCCAGTACTTC.

The chain has TRBV5-6 and TRBJ1-2, with D uncertain. V was trimmed by 4 bases and J by 5 bases, leaving 9 bases between them. The CDR3 totals 12 residues. CDR1 SGHDT and CDR2 YYEEEE come from the germline V gene. CDR3 sequence (DNA): TGTGCCAGCAGCCAGGATGAATATGGCTACACCTTC. As protein: CASSQDEYGYTF.

The chain employs TRBV9 and TRBJ1-2; 8 bases are shared with TRBD1. The germline V gene encodes CDR1 SGDLS and CDR2 YYNGEE. The ends lost 4 bases at V and 1 base at J; junction bases unmatched: 15. The CDR3 consists of 18 residues. CDR3 bases: TGTGCCAGCAGCTCCTCTCCAATCCGGGACAGGAGTAACTATGGCTACACCTTC. This gives the protein CASSSSPIRDRSNYGYTF.

The chain is built from TRBV7-6 and TRBJ2-2; TRBD1 matches 8 bases. The CDR3 contains 15 residues. The trim removed 2 bases at V and 4 bases at J, leaving 3 bases unmatched. The germline CDR1 and CDR2 sequences are SGHVS and FNYEAQ. CDR3 sequence: CASSLRTGGTGELFF. The CDR3 nucleotides are TGTGCCAGCAGCTTAAGAACAGGGGGCACCGGGGAGCTGTTTTTT.

The V gene is TRBV6-5, the J gene TRBJ1-1; D call uncertain. V was shortened by 8 bases and J by 1 base, with 14 bases between the two germline ends. CDR1 and CDR2 from the germline V gene are MNHEY and SVGAGI. The CDR3 length is 14 residues. As DNA, the CDR3 is TGTGCCAGCGTCTTCTTCGGGGAGAACACTGAAGCTTTCTTT. Its protein product is CASVFFGENTEAFF.

The V gene is TRBV19, the J gene TRBJ1-1, with TRBD1 identical over 8 bases. J lost 6 bases, V lost 4 bases, and 7 bases had no gene match. The CDR3 has 14 amino acids. Germline V gives CDR1 LNHDA, CDR2 SQIVND (reference sequence). CDR3 sequence: CASSRAGGFAEAFF. Written as DNA, the CDR3 is TGTGCCAGTAGTAGGGCAGGGGGCTTCGCTGAAGCTTTCTTT. Based on the CDR3 plus reference TRBV19 and TRBJ1-1, the full variable domain is DGGITQSPKYLFRKEGQNVTLSCEQNLNHDAMYWYRQDPGQGLRLIYYSQIVNDFQKGDIAEGYSVSREKKESFPLTVTSAQKNPTAFYLCASSRAGGFAEAFFGQGTRLTVV.

This clone turned up a few times. The V and J genes are TRBV7-9 and TRBJ2-3, with 10 bases fitting TRBD2. The V segment lost 1 base and the J segment 4 bases; nucleotides outside the gene matches: 8. The CDR3 loop spans 17 amino acids. In germline, CDR1 is SEHNR, CDR2 FQNEAQ (reference sequence). CDR3 DNA sequence: TGTGCCAGCAGCTTAGTGACGAGCGGGGGGGAGGCAGATACGCAGTATTTT. Its protein product is CASSLVTSGGEADTQYF.